This is a list of T cell receptor beta chains from one sample in a study of blood T cell repertoires in COVID-19. Sequencing was performed with immunoSEQ multiplex PCR; in TCRdb, only in-frame clones are kept and a portion is missing. The sample includes fewer than 200,000 clones, 70% to 85% seen only once; the top ten take about 18%. The sequencing input was PBMCs or T cells enriched from blood (not recorded which). These receptors all come from a woman between 50 and 59 years old who had recovered from COVID-19. Each CDR3 is given with its conserved first and last residue. Each record gives: clone size, D gene, J gene, V gene, CDR3 protein, CDR3 DNA. The D gene is left open where the match is weak. Only part of the rows carry a size: once, few, many, or a class if the clone is expanded.

NA NA TRBJ1-1 TRBV11-1 CATSQRFSTWNTEAFF TGTGCCACCTCCCAGCGGTTCTCTACATGGAACACTGAAGCTTTCTTT
NA TRBD1 TRBJ1-5 TRBV6-1 CASSERGQQPQHF TGTGCCAGCAGTGAAAGGGGGCAGCAGCCCCAGCATTTT
NA TRBD2 TRBJ2-2 TRBV10-3 CAISESAGGNTGELFF TGTGCCATCAGTGAGTCTGCGGGAGGGAACACCGGGGAGCTGTTTTTT
NA TRBD2 TRBJ2-2 TRBV7-8 CASSLQAGGGNTGELFF TGTGCCAGCAGCTTACAAGCGGGAGGGGGGAACACCGGGGAGCTGTTTTTT
NA NA TRBJ2-1 TRBV11-2 CASSLVGGTYNEQFF TGTGCCAGCAGCTTAGTGGGGGGTACCTACAATGAGCAGTTCTTC
few TRBD1 TRBJ1-5 TRBV7-2 CASSLTGGNQPQHF TGTGCCAGCAGCTTGACAGGGGGCAATCAGCCCCAGCATTTT
NA NA TRBJ2-4 TRBV2 CASRDSILAKNIQYF TGTGCCAGCCGAGACAGTATCCTAGCCAAAAACATTCAGTACTTC
NA TRBD1 TRBJ1-3 TRBV13 CASSSRQGSRNTIYF TGTGCCAGCAGCTCGCGACAGGGGAGTAGAAACACCATATATTTT
NA NA TRBJ2-1 TRBV11-2 CASSLSTGSYNEQFF TGTGCCAGCAGCCTATCGACTGGGTCCTACAATGAGCAGTTCTTC
NA NA TRBJ2-5 TRBV15 CATSRRSDGETQYF TGTGCCACCAGCAGGAGGTCGGATGGGGAGACCCAGTACTTC
NA NA TRBJ2-7 TRBV4-1 CASSQGPNSSYEQYF TGCGCCAGCAGCCAAGGGCCCAACAGCTCCTACGAGCAGTACTTC
few NA TRBJ1-1 TRBV4-1 CASSQDASKRTEAFF TGCGCCAGCAGCCAAGATGCCTCCAAGCGTACTGAAGCTTTCTTT
NA NA TRBJ1-1 TRBV20-1 CSAGQNTEAFF TGCAGTGCTGGACAGAACACTGAAGCTTTCTTT
NA NA TRBJ2-1 TRBV5-1 CASSLDIEGFYNEQFF TGCGCCAGCAGCTTGGATATCGAGGGTTTTTACAATGAGCAGTTCTTC
once TRBD1 TRBJ1-1 TRBV28 CASSSPTRGPMGEAFF TGTGCCAGCAGTTCCCCTACCAGGGGGCCCATGGGAGAAGCTTTCTTT
few TRBD2 TRBJ2-7 TRBV6-5 CATHGLAGGDEQYF TGTGCCACTCATGGACTAGCGGGAGGGGACGAGCAGTACTTC
NA TRBD2 TRBJ2-7 TRBV30 CAWSPVASGKFYEQYF TGTGCCTGGAGCCCGGTCGCTAGCGGGAAATTCTACGAGCAGTACTTC
NA NA TRBJ1-2 TRBV7-9 CASSPSGGRWPLGYGYTF TGTGCCAGCAGCCCCTCCGGGGGGCGCTGGCCGCTGGGCTATGGCTACACCTTC
NA NA TRBJ1-5 TRBV3-1/TRBV3-2 CASSQTGGYSNQPQHF TGTGCCAGCAGCCAAACGGGGGGATATAGCAATCAGCCCCAGCATTTT
NA NA TRBJ2-7 TRBV21-1 CASSPLPYEQYF TGTGCCAGCAGCCCCCTACCCTACGAGCAGTACTTC
once NA TRBJ1-2 TRBV11-2 CASSLERAGPSPRGYTF TGTGCCAGCAGCTTAGAGAGGGCGGGACCGTCTCCGAGAGGCTACACCTTC
NA NA TRBJ1-4 TRBV7-9 CASSLRGSGNEKLFF TGTGCCAGCAGCCTCCGGGGGTCTGGTAATGAAAAACTGTTTTTT
NA NA TRBJ1-4 TRBV14 CASSRGLGEKLFF TGTGCCAGCAGCCGCGGACTTGGAGAAAAACTGTTTTTT
once NA TRBJ2-7 TRBV21-1 CASSIVGRQYRFFKPYEQYF TGTGCCAGCAGCATAGTTGGCAGGCAATATCGATTTTTTAAGCCCTACGAGCAGTACTTC
NA TRBD1 TRBJ1-5 TRBV7-9 CASSPGQGNQPQHF TGTGCCAGCAGCCCCGGACAGGGCAATCAGCCCCAGCATTTT
NA TRBD2 TRBJ2-2 TRBV27 CASSFLAGPATGELFF TGTGCCAGCAGTTTCTTAGCGGGGCCGGCCACCGGGGAGCTGTTTTTT
NA TRBD1 TRBJ2-3 TRBV28 CASSPLGQGSDTDTQYF TGTGCCAGCAGCCCCCTGGGACAGGGATCGGATACAGATACGCAGTATTTT
NA NA TRBJ1-6 TRBV7-3 CASSSQGSSPLHF TGTGCCAGCAGCTCTCAGGGTTCTTCACCCCTCCACTTT
NA TRBD1 TRBJ1-5 TRBV10-1 CASSELGQGEVQPQHF TGCGCCAGCAGTGAGTTGGGACAGGGGGAGGTTCAGCCCCAGCATTTT
NA NA TRBJ2-1 TRBV5-1 CASSLVQDNEQFF TGCGCCAGCAGCTTGGTACAGGACAATGAGCAGTTCTTC
NA TRBD2 TRBJ2-1 TRBV3-1/TRBV3-2 CASRLSGSSYNEQFF TGTGCCAGCAGACTTAGCGGGAGCTCCTACAATGAGCAGTTCTTC
NA NA TRBJ2-5 TRBV28 CASSFGAGQETQYF TGTGCCAGCAGTTTTGGTGCAGGCCAAGAGACCCAGTACTTC
few TRBD2 TRBJ2-7 TRBV7-2 CASSLDGTSGTLSYEQYF TGTGCCAGCAGCTTAGATGGGACTAGCGGGACACTTTCCTACGAGCAGTACTTC
NA TRBD2 TRBJ2-3 TRBV9 CASSVGIAGADTQYF TGTGCCAGCAGCGTAGGAATAGCGGGAGCAGATACGCAGTATTTT
NA TRBD1 TRBJ1-5 TRBV28 CASTTTGEPQHF TGTGCCAGCACTACCACAGGGGAGCCCCAGCATTTT
NA TRBD1 TRBJ2-1 TRBV5-1 CASSLEGQGLNEQFF TGCGCCAGCAGCTTGGAGGGACAGGGGTTGAATGAGCAGTTCTTC
NA NA TRBJ1-1 TRBV19 CASRQQGLNTEAFF TGTGCCAGTAGGCAACAGGGCCTGAACACTGAAGCTTTCTTT
once TRBD2 TRBJ2-3 TRBV27 CASSLPRVPGLARDTQYF TGTGCCAGCAGTTTACCACGGGTACCGGGACTAGCGAGAGATACGCAGTATTTT
NA NA TRBJ2-2 TRBV5-1 CASSLPTGSGTGELFF TGCGCCAGCAGCTTGCCCACCGGGAGTGGAACCGGGGAGCTGTTTTTT
NA TRBD1 TRBJ1-1 TRBV7-9 CASSSGQGRTEAFF TGTGCCAGCAGCTCCGGACAGGGGAGAACTGAAGCTTTCTTT
NA NA TRBJ1-3 TRBV3-1/TRBV3-2 CASSQEGVGNTIYF TGTGCCAGCAGCCAAGAGGGCGTCGGAAACACCATATATTTT
NA TRBD1 TRBJ1-4 TRBV18 CASSMDRGNEKLFF TGTGCCAGCTCAATGGACAGGGGTAATGAAAAACTGTTTTTT
NA NA TRBJ1-5 TRBV12-3/TRBV12-4 CASSTTGPQHF TGTGCCAGCTCAACTACGGGGCCCCAGCATTTT
few NA TRBJ2-2 TRBV5-1 CASSLRQGNTGELFF TGCGCCAGCAGCTTGCGGCAGGGGAACACCGGGGAGCTGTTTTTT
NA NA TRBJ1-3 TRBV7-9 CASSLLDGNTIYF TGTGCCAGCAGCTTACTAGATGGAAACACCATATATTTT
NA NA TRBJ1-5 TRBV19 CASRTEQSNQPQHF TGTGCCAGTCGAACAGAGCAGAGCAATCAGCCCCAGCATTTT
NA TRBD1 TRBJ2-7 TRBV10-3 CAISGRDRGSYEQYF TGTGCCATCAGTGGCCGGGACAGGGGTTCGTACGAGCAGTACTTC
NA NA TRBJ1-4 TRBV19 CASSIVWTDPTNEKLFF TGTGCCAGTAGTATCGTTTGGACAGACCCAACTAATGAAAAACTGTTTTTT
NA TRBD2 TRBJ2-1 TRBV5-4 CASSPQGGRDSEQFF TGTGCCAGCAGCCCACAAGGCGGGAGGGATAGTGAGCAGTTCTTC
NA NA TRBJ1-3 TRBV5-1 CASSLTQGAGNTIYF TGCGCCAGCAGCTTAACCCAAGGAGCGGGAAACACCATATATTTT
NA TRBD1 TRBJ2-7 TRBV2 CASSGWTGGDEQYF TGTGCCAGCAGTGGCTGGACAGGGGGCGACGAGCAGTACTTC
NA NA TRBJ1-1 TRBV3-1/TRBV3-2 CASSYAGGPKTFF TGTGCCAGCAGCTACGCGGGGGGACCAAAGACTTTCTTT
NA NA TRBJ1-2 TRBV29-1 CSVDSTDNYGYTF TGCAGCGTTGATTCGACAGATAACTATGGCTACACCTTC